Each of the 20 T cell receptor beta chains below was sequenced from the same sample in a study of T cell responses to AZD1222 COVID-19 vaccine. This table comes from immunoSEQ multiplex PCR, and its TCRdb copy is limited to in-frame clones, with some not included. Among about 110,000 clones listed, about 90% were seen once. The material sequenced was peripheral blood, taken on day 0 of AZD1222 vaccination. The receptor set was obtained from an adult in good health.

The V call is TRBV4-3, the J call TRBJ1-1; D ambiguous. This CDR3 region has 14 residues. The V gene lost 3 bases and the J gene lost 4 bases, with 12 bases spanning the gap. Germline values: CDR1 LGHNA, CDR2 YSLEER. CDR3 region: CASSQHLEITEAFF. The CDR3 DNA reads TGCGCCAGCAGCCAGCATCTAGAGATCACTGAAGCTTTCTTT.

The J gene is TRBJ1-1, the V gene TRBV5-1, with D unresolved. There are 14 residues in the CDR3. Germline-derived CDR1 and CDR2 are SGHRS and YFSETQ. V was cut by 3 bases and J by 0 bases, with 9 bases left in between. In nucleotides, the CDR3 is TGCGCCAGCAGCTCCGACGGAATGAACACTGAAGCTTTCTTT. Translating gives CASSSDGMNTEAFF.

V usage is TRBV6-2 or TRBV6-3 and J usage is TRBJ1-2, with 10 bases identical to TRBD1. There are 15 residues in the CDR3. CDR1 and CDR2 from the germline V gene are MNHEY and SVGEGT. V shed 2 bases and J 1 base; nucleotides not matched to a gene: 1. The CDR3 DNA reads as TGTGCCAGCAGTTACGGGACAGGGGTTAACTATGGCTACACCTTC. Its translation is CASSYGTGVNYGYTF.

The V call is TRBV7-2, the J call TRBJ2-7; TRBD2 matches 7 bases. Germline loops: CDR1 SGHTA, CDR2 FQGNSA. This CDR3 contains 15 residues. The ends lost 6 bases at V and 0 bases at J; junction bases unmatched: 8. CDR3 coding DNA: TGTGCCAGCAGTCCGGGGAGGGCGTACTCCTACGAGCAGTACTTC. The encoded protein is CASSPGRAYSYEQYF. Full variable domain (rest looked up from reference TRBV7-2 and TRBJ2-7): GAGVSQSPSNKVTEKGKDVELRCDPISGHTALYWYRQSLGQGLEFLIYFQGNSAPDKSGLPSDRFSAERTGGSVSTLTIQRTQQEDSAVYLCASSPGRAYSYEQYFGPGTRLTVT.

The chain joins TRBV5-5 to TRBJ1-6, with no clear D. The germline CDR1 and CDR2 sequences are SGHKS and YYEKEE (reference sequence). The CDR3 consists of 13 residues. The V gene lost 9 bases and the J gene lost 4 bases, with 11 bases spanning the gap. The CDR3 is CATATAYNSPLHF. CDR3 nucleotide sequence: TGTGCCACCGCGACCGCTTATAATTCACCCCTCCACTTT.

The rearrangement links TRBV9 to TRBJ1-1; 7 bases map to TRBD1. Germline assignment: CDR1 SGDLS and CDR2 YYNGEE. After removal of 2 bases from V and 5 bases from J, the junction contained 3 bases not matched to a gene. The CDR3 has 13 residues. The DNA for the CDR3 is TGTGCCAGCAGCGTTTCGACAGGGACTGAAGCTTTCTTT. Protein product: CASSVSTGTEAFF.

The chain employs TRBV20-1 and TRBJ1-1; D gene ambiguous. V shed 3 bases and J shed 1 base, with 3 bases lying between them. The V gene's germline CDR1 is DFQATT and CDR2 SNEGSKA (reference sequence). The CDR3 has 11 amino acids. Written as DNA, the CDR3 is TGCAGTGCTAGGTCGAACACTGAAGCTTTCTTT. It codes for CSARSNTEAFF.

The chain couples TRBV5-4 to TRBJ1-2; D possibly corresponds to TRBD1 (6 bases). Trimming took off 7 bases at V and 7 bases at J, with 17 bases between the two ends. Per germline, CDR1 SGHNT and CDR2 YYREEE (reference sequence). The CDR3 is 13 amino acids. The CDR3 sequence is CASFTRGGSGYTF. The CDR3 region has the DNA TGTGCCAGCTTCACGAGGGGGGGCTCTGGCTACACCTTC.

The V and J genes are TRBV10-3 and TRBJ2-7, with D possibly being TRBD1 or TRBD2 (5 bases each). This CDR3 contains 14 residues. V lost 3 bases and J lost 3, with 12 bases in between. CDR1 is ENHRY, CDR2 SYGVKD, per germline. The CDR3 DNA reads TGTGCCATCAGTGATCCAAGGGACGGCTACGAGCAGTACTTC. Translated, it gives CAISDPRDGYEQYF.

The genes are TRBV11-3 and TRBJ2-1; 9 positions match TRBD1. The CDR3 runs 13 residues. Germline V lookup: CDR1 SGHNT, CDR2 YENEEA. J was trimmed by 10 bases and V by 5 bases; bases with no gene match: 6. CDR3 sequence (DNA): TGTGCCAGCAGCCCGACAGGGGGTGGGGAGCAGTTCTTC. Translated, it gives CASSPTGGGEQFF.

The chain joins TRBV12-3 or TRBV12-4 to TRBJ2-1; D ambiguous. V was trimmed by 3 bases and J by 5 bases, leaving 2 bases between them. The CDR3 spans 11 residues. CDR3 in amino acids: CASSFDNEQFF. The DNA for the CDR3 is TGTGCCAGCAGTTTCGACAATGAGCAGTTCTTC.

The chain joins TRBV4-3 to TRBJ1-6; TRBD1 is a possible D gene (5 bases). The V gene's germline CDR1 is LGHNA and CDR2 YSLEER. Trimming stripped 0 bases from V and 6 bases from J, with 12 bases between. There are 16 residues in the CDR3. The CDR3 DNA is TGCGCCAGCAGCCAAGATCGGGGCGCCTCTAATTCACCCCTCCACTTT. Protein sequence: CASSQDRGASNSPLHF.

The chain uses TRBV3-1 (or the pseudogene TRBV3-2) and TRBJ1-4, with D possibly TRBD1 on 6 matching bases. Germline CDR1 and CDR2: LGHDT and YNNKEL (reference sequence). The CDR3 contains 18 residues. The germline V and J ends were trimmed by 1 base and 0 bases, with 15 bases remaining between them. The CDR3 nucleotides read TGTGCCAGCAGCCAAGTTGGGACACCCCGAGCAACTAATGAAAAACTGTTTTTT. This encodes CASSQVGTPRATNEKLFF.

The rearrangement uses TRBV25-1 and TRBJ1-1; 10 bases are shared with TRBD1. The germline gives CDR1 MGHDK, CDR2 SYGVNS. The CDR3 length is 11 residues. J was trimmed by 10 bases and V by 5 bases; bases with no gene match: 1. CDR3 loop: CASSRTGGAFF. The CDR3 nucleotides are TGTGCCAGCAGTCGGACAGGGGGAGCTTTCTTT.

This chain links TRBV7-2 with TRBJ2-3, with a tentative D call TRBD2 (7 bases). Germline loops: CDR1 SGHTA, CDR2 FQGNSA. CDR3 length: 18 amino acids. V lost 2 bases and J 4 bases, leaving 22 bases between the germline ends. The CDR3 is CASSLRPIGGAGADTQYF. The CDR3 DNA reads TGTGCCAGCAGCTTACGCCCGATAGGGGGGGCGGGAGCAGATACGCAGTATTTT.

This chain uses TRBV2 with TRBJ1-1; unclear D gene. Germline V gives CDR1 SNHLY, CDR2 FYNNEI. The CDR3 contains 14 residues. V lost 5 bases and J lost 1, with 11 bases in between. In DNA form, the CDR3 reads TGTGCCAGCAGTATGGGAGTCGAGAACACTGAAGCTTTCTTT. It translates to CASSMGVENTEAFF.

In nucleotides, the CDR3 is TGTGCCAGCTCACCTCACCAGGGGACAGGGTTGGACGAGCAGTACTTC. The encoded protein is CASSPHQGTGLDEQYF. The genes are TRBV18 and TRBJ2-7, with 9 bases matching TRBD1. There are 16 residues in the CDR3. V shed 3 bases, J shed 5 bases, and the junction held 11 bases outside the gene matches. The germline V gene encodes CDR1 KGHSH and CDR2 LQKENI.

The V and J genes are TRBV19 and TRBJ1-1; possibly TRBD1 for D (6 bases). Trimming left V 5 bases short and J 1 base short, with 11 bases between. CDR3 size: 14 residues. The germline V gene encodes CDR1 LNHDA and CDR2 SQIVND (reference sequence). The CDR3 DNA reads as TGTGCCAGTAGTCGCGACAGGACGAACACTGAAGCTTTCTTT. This translates into CASSRDRTNTEAFF. Complete variable domain (other parts from reference TRBV19 and TRBJ1-1): DGGITQSPKYLFRKEGQNVTLSCEQNLNHDAMYWYRQDPGQGLRLIYYSQIVNDFQKGDIAEGYSVSREKKESFPLTVTSAQKNPTAFYLCASSRDRTNTEAFFGQGTRLTVV.

The chain recombines TRBV9 with TRBJ1-6; no clear D. The CDR3 has 15 amino acids. Trimming took off 0 bases at V and 7 bases at J, with 11 bases between the two ends. Germline V CDR1 and CDR2: SGDLS, YYNGEE. The CDR3 DNA reads as TGTGCCAGCAGCGTAGAGGGCCGGGCAAATTCACCCCTCCACTTT. Translating gives CASSVEGRANSPLHF.

The chain employs TRBV2 and TRBJ2-5, with 9 bases fitting TRBD2. Unmatched junction bases numbered 9, after V lost 0 bases and J lost 10 bases. Per germline, CDR1 SNHLY and CDR2 FYNNEI. This CDR3 has 15 amino acids. The chain's CDR3 is CASSEARRAGGRQYF. The CDR3 region has the DNA TGTGCCAGCAGTGAAGCGCGTCGAGCGGGGGGCCGCCAGTACTTC.